Each of the 30 T cell receptor beta chains below was sequenced from the same sample in a study of T cell responses to AZD1222 COVID-19 vaccine. Profiling relied on immunoSEQ multiplex PCR, and the TCRdb table lists in-frame clones only, not all of them. In the table there are roughly 120,000 clones, approximately 90% of which are singletons. The specimen was peripheral blood, collected 28 days after the second AZD1222 dose. Receptors were obtained from an adult who received the AZD1222 COVID-19 vaccine.

The CDR3 DNA follows: TGTGCCACCACGCGGTGGAGCCCCAGAACCCAGTACTTC. The encoded protein is CATTRWSPRTQYF. The V call is TRBV24-1, the J call TRBJ2-5; no clear D. This CDR3 comprises 13 residues. Germline assignment: CDR1 KGHDR and CDR2 SFDVKD. V shed 8 bases and J shed 8 bases, with 17 bases lying between them.

The chain uses TRBV5-4 and TRBJ2-7, with D possibly being TRBD2 (6 bases). The V gene lost 4 bases and the J gene lost 2 bases, with 13 bases spanning the gap. This CDR3 comprises 14 residues. Looked up from germline, CDR1 is SGHNT and CDR2 is YYREEE (reference sequence). CDR3 region: CASSRGGRPYEQYF. The DNA for the CDR3 is TGTGCCAGCAGCCGGGGAGGAAGGCCCTACGAGCAGTACTTC.

The rearrangement links TRBV15 to TRBJ2-1; D not certain. V was shortened by 4 bases and J by 6 bases, with 13 bases between the two germline ends. Germline V gives CDR1 LNHNV, CDR2 YYDKDF (reference sequence). The CDR3 extends over 14 amino acids. In nucleotides, the CDR3 is TGTGCCACCAGCACGGCCGGGCGGCCCAATGAGCAGTTCTTC. This codes for CATSTAGRPNEQFF.

The chain carries TRBV2 and TRBJ1-2; D might be TRBD1 (6 bases). CDR1 is SNHLY and CDR2 is FYNNEI in the germline V gene. V gave up 6 bases and J gave up 0 bases, with 14 bases separating them. The CDR3 loop spans 15 amino acids. CDR3 region: CASRLTGLANYGYTF. CDR3 DNA sequence: TGTGCCAGCAGATTGACAGGCCTAGCTAACTATGGCTACACCTTC.

The chain combines TRBV28 with TRBJ2-1; D perhaps matches TRBD2 (6 bases). V gave up 2 bases and J gave up 7 bases, with 12 bases separating them. The CDR3 runs to 14 residues. The V gene's germline CDR1 is MDHEN and CDR2 SYDVKM. CDR3 nucleotides: TGTGCCAGCAGTTTAGGGACTCCACGAAATGAGCAGTTCTTC. Translated: CASSLGTPRNEQFF.

V gene TRBV6-9 combines with J gene TRBJ2-5; 7 bases fit TRBD2. The germline gives CDR1 MNHGY, CDR2 SVAAGI. The V and J ends lost 2 bases and 2 bases, in that order; junction bases with no gene match: 2. The CDR3 is 14 residues long. The CDR3 sequence: CASSYRGGQETQYF. The CDR3 bases are TGTGCCAGCAGTTATCGCGGGGGTCAAGAGACCCAGTACTTC.

The CDR3, as DNA: TGTGCCAGCAGACTACACCGATCTGGGGCCAACGTCCTGACTTTC. As protein: CASRLHRSGANVLTF. This chain connects TRBV27 to TRBJ2-6, with no clear D. Trimming shortened V by 6 bases and J by 1 base, and 10 bases separated the two germline ends. There are 15 residues in the CDR3. Germline V gene lookup returns CDR1 MNHEY and CDR2 SMNVEV (reference sequence).

This chain joins TRBV2 and TRBJ2-7; 10 bases agree with TRBD1. Germline-derived CDR1 and CDR2 are SNHLY and FYNNEI. The CDR3 extends over 15 amino acids. The trim removed 4 bases at V and 5 bases at J, leaving 8 bases unmatched. The CDR3 loop reads CASSVGQGGFNEQYF. In DNA, the CDR3 is TGTGCCAGCAGTGTCGGACAGGGGGGGTTTAACGAGCAGTACTTC.

The chain uses TRBV6-5 and TRBJ2-2; possibly TRBD1 for D (6 bases). V lost 6 bases and J lost 3, with 14 bases in between. This CDR3 comprises 15 residues. CDR1 is MNHEY, CDR2 SVGAGI, per germline. The CDR3 DNA reads as TGTGCCAGCAGGGGGCCAGGGGCCGACACCGGGGAGCTGTTTTTT. Its protein product is CASRGPGADTGELFF.

This chain connects TRBV19 to TRBJ2-7, with TRBD2 identical over 7 bases. With 4 bases clipped from V and 3 bases from J, the junction kept 6 bases outside the gene matches. The CDR3 runs 14 residues. Germline CDR1 LNHDA, CDR2 SQIVND (reference sequence). CDR3 protein: CASSTGLSFYEQYF. The CDR3 DNA reads TGTGCCAGTAGTACGGGACTATCGTTCTACGAGCAGTACTTC.

The rearrangement joins TRBV30 to TRBJ2-3, with D uncertain. Per the germline V gene, CDR1 is GTSNPN and CDR2 is SVGIG (reference sequence). The CDR3 sequence is 14 residues long. V was pared by 3 bases and J by 2 bases, with 12 bases between. Here the CDR3 reads CAWRGEVNTDTQYF. CDR3 sequence (DNA): TGTGCCTGGAGAGGCGAGGTAAACACAGATACGCAGTATTTT.

This clone was picked up one time. The chain recombines TRBV7-6 with TRBJ2-3, with D possibly being TRBD2 (6 bases). The length of the CDR3 is 16 residues. From germline, CDR1 is SGHVS and CDR2 FNYEAQ. The V end lost 2 bases, the J end lost 2 bases, and 14 bases lay between the germline ends. For the CDR3, the DNA is TGTGCCAGCAGCTTAAGAGGCGGGACCCTCACAGATACGCAGTATTTT. Translating it yields CASSLRGGTLTDTQYF.

The chain has TRBV7-2 and TRBJ1-6, with a tentative D call TRBD1 (5 bases). From germline, CDR1 is SGHTA and CDR2 FQGNSA. This CDR3 spans 16 amino acids. Trimming pared 6 bases from V and 0 bases from J, leaving 12 bases between. For the CDR3, the DNA is TGTGCCAGCAGTGGGGGGGGGAGCTCCTATAATTCACCCCTCCACTTT. Its protein is CASSGGGSSYNSPLHF.

This clone was observed a handful of times. The chain is built from TRBV27 and TRBJ2-7, with 8 bases matching TRBD1. This CDR3 spans 17 amino acids. Germline V gives CDR1 MNHEY, CDR2 SMNVEV (reference sequence). V lost 6 bases, J lost 0 bases, and 13 bases stayed unmatched. CDR3 in amino acids: CASRGYYTQGASYEQYF. The CDR3 DNA is TGTGCCAGCAGAGGATACTATACCCAGGGGGCCTCCTACGAGCAGTACTTC.

This chain joins TRBV28 and TRBJ2-1, with 8 bases lining up with TRBD1. The CDR3 length is 15 residues. Germline V gene data show CDR1 as MDHEN and CDR2 as SYDVKM. The J segment lost 9 bases and the V segment lost 6 bases, leaving 13 bases of the junction unmatched. This CDR3 reads CASRATGDYNSEQFF. The CDR3 DNA reads as TGTGCCAGCAGAGCGACAGGGGATTACAATTCTGAGCAGTTCTTC.

V is TRBV9 and J is TRBJ2-1; D may be TRBD2 (5 bases). CDR3 length: 11 amino acids. V was clipped by 4 bases and J by 9 bases, with 8 bases between them. The germline V gene encodes CDR1 SGDLS and CDR2 YYNGEE. The CDR3 is CASSSGGEQFF. The CDR3, as DNA: TGTGCCAGCAGCTCAGGAGGTGAGCAGTTCTTC.

This clone was seen once. The CDR3 DNA is TGTGCCAGCAGGTCAAGGGACAGGGGGGCCTGGGGCTACACCTTC. This encodes CASRSRDRGAWGYTF. The rearrangement joins TRBV6-5 to TRBJ1-2, with 11 bases lining up with TRBD1. Trimming cost V 6 bases and J 8 bases; bases outside gene matches: 11. The CDR3 is made up of 15 amino acids. CDR1 is MNHEY and CDR2 is SVGAGI in the germline V gene.

The V gene is TRBV7-9, the J gene TRBJ2-7; maybe TRBD1 (6 bases). CDR3 length: 14 residues. The ends were cut back, 5 bases at V and 2 bases at J, with 13 bases in the middle. Germline V gene lookup returns CDR1 SEHNR and CDR2 FQNEAQ (reference sequence). CDR3 region: CASSQGGNPYEQYF. In DNA, the CDR3 is TGTGCCAGCAGCCAAGGGGGAAACCCCTACGAGCAGTACTTC.

V and J are TRBV28 and TRBJ2-3; D gene unclear. V dropped 5 bases and J dropped 0 bases, with 18 bases sitting between them. The CDR3 runs 17 residues. Germline-derived CDR1 and CDR2 are MDHEN and SYDVKM. The CDR3 protein is CASSPDGVPTSTDTQYF. CDR3 sequence (DNA): TGTGCCAGCAGTCCCGACGGTGTCCCGACTAGCACAGATACGCAGTATTTT.

This chain joins TRBV5-1 and TRBJ2-5; either TRBD1 or TRBD2 may supply D (5 bases each). The CDR3 consists of 16 residues. Germline CDR1 and CDR2: SGHRS and YFSETQ. V shed 5 bases and J shed 0 bases, with 17 bases lying between them. In DNA, the CDR3 is TGCGCCAGCAGATCGGGGCGGAACGAGTACCAAGAGACCCAGTACTTC. Translated: CASRSGRNEYQETQYF.

The chain couples TRBV5-3 to TRBJ2-7, with 14 bases identical to TRBD2. TRBV5-3 is placed among ORFs of uncertain function. V shed 4 bases, J shed 0 bases, and the junction held 9 bases outside the gene matches. The CDR3 is 18 residues long. The CDR3 is CARSRGTSGSSPSYEQYF. The CDR3 DNA follows: TGTGCCAGAAGCCGCGGGACTAGCGGGAGTTCCCCCTCCTACGAGCAGTACTTC.

This clone was observed once. The rearrangement links TRBV19 to TRBJ2-7, with TRBD2 matching 11 bases. Per the germline V gene, CDR1 is LNHDA and CDR2 is SQIVND (reference sequence). The CDR3 extends over 15 amino acids. The trim removed 5 bases at V and 0 bases at J, leaving 3 bases unmatched. The DNA of the CDR3 is TGTGCCAGTAGTGTGCTAGCGGGGGGCTCCTACGAGCAGTACTTC. Protein sequence: CASSVLAGGSYEQYF.

This chain connects TRBV4-2 to TRBJ2-3; 7 bases map to TRBD1. Germline values: CDR1 LGHNA, CDR2 YNFKEQ. With V trimmed by 0 bases and J by 0 bases, 3 bases remained unmatched. The CDR3 contains 16 residues. The CDR3 DNA follows: TGTGCCAGCAGCCAAGATATGGGACAGAGCACAGATACGCAGTATTTT. Amino acid sequence: CASSQDMGQSTDTQYF.

The rearrangement joins TRBV2 to TRBJ1-2; tentatively, D is TRBD1 (5 bases). CDR1 and CDR2 from the germline V gene are SNHLY and FYNNEI. V gave up 3 bases and J gave up 2 bases, with 10 bases separating them. This CDR3 contains 14 residues. The CDR3: CASSDRAGNYGYTF. CDR3 DNA sequence: TGTGCCAGCAGTGACAGGGCCGGAAACTATGGCTACACCTTC.

The chain uses TRBV4-3 and TRBJ2-1; 8 nucleotides match TRBD1. Losses at the gene ends were 4 bases for V and 10 bases for J; bases not matched to a gene: 9. This CDR3 region has 14 residues. Germline CDR1 reads LGHNA; CDR2 reads YSLEER. The CDR3 bases are TGCGCCAGCAGCCGGGAACGTGACAGGGGCGAGCAGTTCTTC. As protein: CASSRERDRGEQFF.

J is TRBJ2-7 and V is TRBV19; D is undetermined. The CDR3 runs to 15 residues. The ends were cut back, 2 bases at V and 0 bases at J, with 11 bases in the middle. The germline V gene encodes CDR1 LNHDA and CDR2 SQIVND (reference sequence). The CDR3 sequence is CASSIMNTVSYEQYF. The CDR3 nucleotides are TGTGCCAGTAGTATAATGAACACCGTCTCCTACGAGCAGTACTTC.

This sequence joins TRBV6-4 and TRBJ1-2, with TRBD1 matching 9 bases. Germline CDR1 is MRHNA and CDR2 is SNTAGT. This CDR3 has 15 residues. V gave up 4 bases and J gave up 0 bases; unmatched junction bases: 3. In nucleotides, the CDR3 is TGTGCCAGCAGTGTCGACAGGGGGACTAACTATGGCTACACCTTC. Its protein product is CASSVDRGTNYGYTF.

This rearrangement joins TRBV7-8 to TRBJ1-4; D gene uncertain. Germline V gene sequence: CDR1 SGHVS, CDR2 FQNEAQ. The CDR3 has 13 amino acids. Trimming took 5 bases from V and 5 from J, leaving 9 bases between them. CDR3 residues: CASSPSVNEKLFF. DNA of the CDR3: TGTGCCAGCAGCCCTTCGGTAAATGAAAAACTGTTTTTT.

This chain uses TRBV7-9 with TRBJ1-1; D call uncertain. V was trimmed by 3 bases and J by 2 bases, leaving 4 bases between them. Germline-derived CDR1 and CDR2 are SEHNR and FQNEAQ (reference sequence). This CDR3 comprises 12 residues. CDR3 in DNA: TGTGCCAGCAGCTTGTCCAACACTGAAGCTTTCTTT. Protein product: CASSLSNTEAFF.

The rearrangement links TRBV6-6 to TRBJ2-1; 7 nucleotides match TRBD2. J lost 9 bases, V lost 8 bases, and 10 bases had no gene match. The germline gives CDR1 MNHNY, CDR2 SVGAGI (reference sequence). CDR3 length: 13 amino acids. DNA of the CDR3: TGTGCCAGCCAATCCAGCGGGAACGGTGAGCAGTTCTTC. Its protein product is CASQSSGNGEQFF.